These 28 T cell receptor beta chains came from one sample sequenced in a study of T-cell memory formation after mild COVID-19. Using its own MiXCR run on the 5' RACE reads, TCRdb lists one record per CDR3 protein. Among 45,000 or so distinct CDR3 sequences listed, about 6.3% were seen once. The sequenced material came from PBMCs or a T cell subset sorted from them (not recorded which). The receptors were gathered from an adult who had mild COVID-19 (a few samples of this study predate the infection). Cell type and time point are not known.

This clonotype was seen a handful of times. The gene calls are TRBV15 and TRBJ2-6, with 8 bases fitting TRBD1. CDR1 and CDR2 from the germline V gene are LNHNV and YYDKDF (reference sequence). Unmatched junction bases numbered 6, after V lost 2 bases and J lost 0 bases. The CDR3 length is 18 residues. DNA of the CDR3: TGTGCCACCAGCAGATTACCAGGGGGCGCCTCTGGGGCCAACGTCCTGACTTTC. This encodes CATSRLPGGASGANVLTF.

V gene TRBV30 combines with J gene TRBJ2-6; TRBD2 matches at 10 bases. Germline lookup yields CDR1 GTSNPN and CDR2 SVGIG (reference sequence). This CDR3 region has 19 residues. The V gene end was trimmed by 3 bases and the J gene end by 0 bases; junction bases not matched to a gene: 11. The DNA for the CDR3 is TGTGCCTGGAGGAAACTAGCGGGAACAGCGCGCTCTGGGGCCAACGTCCTGACTTTC. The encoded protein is CAWRKLAGTARSGANVLTF.

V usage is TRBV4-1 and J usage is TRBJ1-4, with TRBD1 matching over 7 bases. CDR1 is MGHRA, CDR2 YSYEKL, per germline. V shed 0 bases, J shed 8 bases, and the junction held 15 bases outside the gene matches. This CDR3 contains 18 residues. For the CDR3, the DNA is TGCGCCAGCAGCCAAGAGAAGGGGACAGCACGGTTCGACGAAAAACTGTTTTTT. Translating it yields CASSQEKGTARFDEKLFF.

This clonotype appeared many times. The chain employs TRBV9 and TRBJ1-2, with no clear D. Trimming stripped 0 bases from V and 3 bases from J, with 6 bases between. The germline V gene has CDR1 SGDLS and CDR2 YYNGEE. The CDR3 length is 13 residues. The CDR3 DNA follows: TGTGCCAGCAGCGTAGGGACGGACTATGGCTACACCTTC. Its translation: CASSVGTDYGYTF. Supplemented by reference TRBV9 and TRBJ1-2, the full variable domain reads DSGVTQTPKHLITATGQRVTLRCSPRSGDLSVYWYQQSLDQGLQFLIQYYNGEERAKGNILERFSAQQFPDLHSELNLSSLELGDSALYFCASSVGTDYGYTFGSGTRLTVV.

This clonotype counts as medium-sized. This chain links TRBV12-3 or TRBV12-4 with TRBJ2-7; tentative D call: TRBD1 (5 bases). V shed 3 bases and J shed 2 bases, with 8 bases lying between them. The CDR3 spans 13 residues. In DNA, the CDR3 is TGTGCCAGCAGTTTTTGGACACCCTACGAGCAGTACTTC. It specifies CASSFWTPYEQYF.

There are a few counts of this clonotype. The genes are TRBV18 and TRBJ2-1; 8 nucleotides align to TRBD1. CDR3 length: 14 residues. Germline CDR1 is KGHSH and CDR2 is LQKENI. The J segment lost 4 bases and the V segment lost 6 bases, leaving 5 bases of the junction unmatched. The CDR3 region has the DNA TGTGCCAGCTCCCGGGGACAGGAATACAATGAGCAGTTCTTC. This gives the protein CASSRGQEYNEQFF.

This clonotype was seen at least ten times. The CDR3 loop is CASSSRTSYGYTF. DNA of the CDR3: TGTGCCAGCAGTTCAAGGACCTCCTATGGCTACACCTTC. The V gene is TRBV12-3 or TRBV12-4, the J gene TRBJ1-2; D is ambiguous. Trimming removed 4 bases from V and 4 bases from J, with 10 bases in between. The CDR3 contains 13 residues.

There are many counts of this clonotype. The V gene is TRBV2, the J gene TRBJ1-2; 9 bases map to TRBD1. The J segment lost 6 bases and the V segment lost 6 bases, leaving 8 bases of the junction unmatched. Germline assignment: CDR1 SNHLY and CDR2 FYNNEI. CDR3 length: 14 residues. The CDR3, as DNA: TGTGCCAGCAGCGGGACAGGGAGGATCGATGGCTACACCTTC. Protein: CASSGTGRIDGYTF. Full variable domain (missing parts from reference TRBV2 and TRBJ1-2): EPEVTQTPSHQVTQMGQEVILRCVPISNHLYFYWYRQILGQKVEFLVSFYNNEISEKSEIFDDQFSVERPDGSNFTLKIRSTKLEDSAMYFCASSGTGRIDGYTFGSGTRLTVV.

The CDR3 bases are TGTGCCAGCAGCGTTAGCGGGAGAATCACAGATACGCAGTATTTT. Translation: CASSVSGRITDTQYF. This chain uses TRBV2 with TRBJ2-3, with TRBD2 matching over 9 bases. Germline values: CDR1 SNHLY, CDR2 FYNNEI. The CDR3 runs 15 residues. Trimming removed 6 bases from V and 2 bases from J; junction bases left unmatched: 6.

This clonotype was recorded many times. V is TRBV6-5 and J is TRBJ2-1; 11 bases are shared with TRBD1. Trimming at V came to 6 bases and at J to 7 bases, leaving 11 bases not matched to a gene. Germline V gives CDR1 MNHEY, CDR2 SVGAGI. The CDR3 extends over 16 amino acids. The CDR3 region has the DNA TGTGCCAGCAGAGCCCAAGGACAGGGGGCATGGAATGAGCAGTTCTTC. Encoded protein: CASRAQGQGAWNEQFF.

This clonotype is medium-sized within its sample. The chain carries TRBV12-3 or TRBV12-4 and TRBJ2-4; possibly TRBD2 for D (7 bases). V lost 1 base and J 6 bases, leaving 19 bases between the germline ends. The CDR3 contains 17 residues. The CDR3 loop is CASSLEGGTLGRNIQYF. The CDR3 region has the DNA TGTGCCAGCAGTTTAGAGGGGGGGACCCTTGGGAGAAACATTCAGTACTTC.

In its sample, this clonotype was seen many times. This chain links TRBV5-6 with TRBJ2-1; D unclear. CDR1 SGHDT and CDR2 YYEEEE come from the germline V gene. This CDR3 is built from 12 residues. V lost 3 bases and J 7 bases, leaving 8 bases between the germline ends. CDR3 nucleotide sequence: TGTGCCAGCAGCTCGACTCGGAATGAGCAGTTCTTC. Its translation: CASSSTRNEQFF. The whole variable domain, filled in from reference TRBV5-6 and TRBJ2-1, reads DAGVTQSPTHLIKTRGQQVTLRCSPKSGHDTVSWYQQALGQGPQFIFQYYEEEERQRGNFPDRFSGHQFPNYSSELNVNALLLGDSALYLCASSSTRNEQFFGPGTRLTVL.

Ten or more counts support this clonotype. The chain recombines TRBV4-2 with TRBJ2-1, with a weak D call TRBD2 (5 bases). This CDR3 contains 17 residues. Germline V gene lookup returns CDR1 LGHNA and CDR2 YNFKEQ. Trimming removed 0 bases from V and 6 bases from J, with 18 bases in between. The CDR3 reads CASSQDSWTLAGNEQFF. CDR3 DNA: TGTGCCAGCAGCCAAGATTCTTGGACCCTAGCCGGCAATGAGCAGTTCTTC.

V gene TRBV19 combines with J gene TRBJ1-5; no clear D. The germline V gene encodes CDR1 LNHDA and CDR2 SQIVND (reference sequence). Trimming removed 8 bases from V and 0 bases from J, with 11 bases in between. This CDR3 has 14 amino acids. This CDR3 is CASGRTNSNQPQHF. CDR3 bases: TGTGCCAGTGGGAGAACAAATAGCAATCAGCCCCAGCATTTT.

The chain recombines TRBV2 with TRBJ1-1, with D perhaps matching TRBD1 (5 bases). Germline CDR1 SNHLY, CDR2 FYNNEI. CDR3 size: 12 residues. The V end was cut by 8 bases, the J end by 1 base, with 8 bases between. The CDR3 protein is CASSRENTEAFF. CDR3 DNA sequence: TGTGCCAGCTCCAGGGAGAACACTGAAGCTTTCTTT.

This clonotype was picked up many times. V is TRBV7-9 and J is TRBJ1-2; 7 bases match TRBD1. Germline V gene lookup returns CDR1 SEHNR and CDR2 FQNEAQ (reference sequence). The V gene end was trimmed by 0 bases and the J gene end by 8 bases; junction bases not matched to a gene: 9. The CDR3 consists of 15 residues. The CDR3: CASSLAGRQGNGYTF. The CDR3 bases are TGTGCCAGCAGCTTAGCGGGAAGACAGGGAAACGGCTACACCTTC.

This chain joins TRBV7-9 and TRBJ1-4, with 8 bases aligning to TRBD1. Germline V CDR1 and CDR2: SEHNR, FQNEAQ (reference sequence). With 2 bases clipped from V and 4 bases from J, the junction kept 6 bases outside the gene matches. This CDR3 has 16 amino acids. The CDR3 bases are TGTGCCAGCAGCTTAACAGGGGGGACCTATAATGAAAAACTGTTTTTT. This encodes CASSLTGGTYNEKLFF.

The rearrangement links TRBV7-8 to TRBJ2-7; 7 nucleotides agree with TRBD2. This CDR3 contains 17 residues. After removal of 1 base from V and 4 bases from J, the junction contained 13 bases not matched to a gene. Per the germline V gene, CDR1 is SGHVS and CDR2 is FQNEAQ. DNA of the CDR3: TGTGCCAGCAGCTTAGGGGTCGCTAGCGGAAGCACTTACGAGCAGTACTTC. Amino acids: CASSLGVASGSTYEQYF.

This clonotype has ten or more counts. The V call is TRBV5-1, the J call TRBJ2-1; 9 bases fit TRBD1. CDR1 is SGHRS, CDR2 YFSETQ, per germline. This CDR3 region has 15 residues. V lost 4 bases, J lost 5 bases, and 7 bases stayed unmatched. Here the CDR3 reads CASSQDRGLNNEQFF. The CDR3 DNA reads TGCGCCAGCAGCCAGGACAGGGGACTGAACAATGAGCAGTTCTTC.

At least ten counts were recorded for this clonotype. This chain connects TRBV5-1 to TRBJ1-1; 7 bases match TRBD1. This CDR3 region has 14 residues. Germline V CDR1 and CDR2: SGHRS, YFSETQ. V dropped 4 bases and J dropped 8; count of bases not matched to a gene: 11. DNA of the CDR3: TGCGCCAGCAGCCTGGGACAGAAGGATTCCGAAGCTTTCTTT. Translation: CASSLGQKDSEAFF. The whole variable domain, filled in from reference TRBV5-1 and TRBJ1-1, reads KAGVTQTPRYLIKTRGQQVTLSCSPISGHRSVSWYQQTPGQGLQFLFEYFSETQRNKGNFPGRFSGRQFSNSRSEMNVSTLELGDSALYLCASSLGQKDSEAFFGQGTRLTVV.

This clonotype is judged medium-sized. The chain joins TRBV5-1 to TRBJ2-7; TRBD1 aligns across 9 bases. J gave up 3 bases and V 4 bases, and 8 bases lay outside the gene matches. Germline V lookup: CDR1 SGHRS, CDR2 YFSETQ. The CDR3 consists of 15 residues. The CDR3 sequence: CASSRSTGQGYEQYF. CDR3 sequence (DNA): TGCGCCAGCAGCAGGTCTACGGGACAGGGCTACGAGCAGTACTTC.

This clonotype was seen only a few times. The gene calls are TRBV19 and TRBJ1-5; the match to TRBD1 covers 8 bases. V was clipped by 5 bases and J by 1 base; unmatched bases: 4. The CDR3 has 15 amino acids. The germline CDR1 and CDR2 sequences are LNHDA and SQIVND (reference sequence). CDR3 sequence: CASSVRTGSNQPQHF. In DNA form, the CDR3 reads TGTGCCAGTAGTGTCCGGACAGGGAGCAATCAGCCCCAGCATTTT.

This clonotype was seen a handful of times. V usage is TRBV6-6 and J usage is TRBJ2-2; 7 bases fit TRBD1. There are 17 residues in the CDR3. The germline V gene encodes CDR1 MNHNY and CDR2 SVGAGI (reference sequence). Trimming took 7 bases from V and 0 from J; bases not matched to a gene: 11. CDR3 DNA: TGTGCCAGCACCAAGAGGGGGCAACAGACGAACACCGGGGAGCTGTTTTTT. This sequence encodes CASTKRGQQTNTGELFF.

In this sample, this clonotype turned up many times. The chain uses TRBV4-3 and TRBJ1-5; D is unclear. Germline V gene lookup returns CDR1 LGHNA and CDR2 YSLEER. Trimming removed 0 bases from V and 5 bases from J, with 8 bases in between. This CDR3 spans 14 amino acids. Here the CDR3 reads CASSQEFGYQPQHF. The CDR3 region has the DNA TGCGCCAGCAGCCAAGAGTTCGGTTATCAGCCCCAGCATTTT.

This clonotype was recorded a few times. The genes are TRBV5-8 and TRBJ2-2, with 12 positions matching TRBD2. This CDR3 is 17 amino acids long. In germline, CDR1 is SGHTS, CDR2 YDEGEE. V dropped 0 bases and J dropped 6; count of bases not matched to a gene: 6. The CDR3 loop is CASSLDALAGGAGELFF. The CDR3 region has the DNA TGTGCCAGCAGCTTGGACGCTCTAGCGGGAGGGGCCGGGGAGCTGTTTTTT.

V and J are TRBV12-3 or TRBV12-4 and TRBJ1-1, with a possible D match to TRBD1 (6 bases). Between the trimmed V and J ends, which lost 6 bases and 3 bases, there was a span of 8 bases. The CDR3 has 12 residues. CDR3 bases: TGTGCCAGCAGACGACAGGACACTGAAGCTTTCTTT. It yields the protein CASRRQDTEAFF.

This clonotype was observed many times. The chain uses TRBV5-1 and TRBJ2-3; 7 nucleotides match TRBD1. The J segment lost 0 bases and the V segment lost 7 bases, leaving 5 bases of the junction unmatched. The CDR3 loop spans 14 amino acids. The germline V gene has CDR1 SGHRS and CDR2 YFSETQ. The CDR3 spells CASYRDSSTDTQYF. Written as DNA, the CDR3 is TGCGCCAGCTACCGGGACAGTAGCACAGATACGCAGTATTTT.

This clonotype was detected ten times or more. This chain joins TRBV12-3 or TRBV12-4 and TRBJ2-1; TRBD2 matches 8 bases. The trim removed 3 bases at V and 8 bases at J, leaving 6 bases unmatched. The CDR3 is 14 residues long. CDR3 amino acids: CASSFTSGGYEQFF. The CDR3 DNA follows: TGTGCCAGCAGTTTTACAAGCGGGGGCTATGAGCAGTTCTTC.